This TCR beta chain was observed in a study of T cells in Graves' hyperthyroidism and ophthalmopathy. Study overall: Upon initial diagnosis and before any treatment, peripheral blood was collected.

Germline lookup yields CDR1 SGHTA and CDR2 FQGNSA. This CDR3 spans 15 amino acids. V was trimmed by 3 bases and J by 7 bases, leaving 17 bases between them. For this clonotype: This may be a read error: a much more frequent sequence differs by one nucleotide.

From RNA transcripts, TCR beta CDR3 regions were amplified. In the first-round RT-PCR of the TCR CDR3, the HTBI primer set was used. TCRdb analysed the multiplex PCR reads with MiXCR anew, one entry per CDR3 protein. The profile shows about 640,000 distinct CDR3 sequences, less than 25% of them singletons. This chain joins TRBV7-2 and TRBJ2-3, with D perhaps TRBD2 (5 bases). This clonotype originated in a young man with Graves' ophthalmopathy. What was sequenced was blood. The DNA for the CDR3 is TGTGCCAGCAGCTTCTCAGGCCTGGGAGCACATACGCAGTATTTT. Its protein is CASSFSGLGAHTQYF.